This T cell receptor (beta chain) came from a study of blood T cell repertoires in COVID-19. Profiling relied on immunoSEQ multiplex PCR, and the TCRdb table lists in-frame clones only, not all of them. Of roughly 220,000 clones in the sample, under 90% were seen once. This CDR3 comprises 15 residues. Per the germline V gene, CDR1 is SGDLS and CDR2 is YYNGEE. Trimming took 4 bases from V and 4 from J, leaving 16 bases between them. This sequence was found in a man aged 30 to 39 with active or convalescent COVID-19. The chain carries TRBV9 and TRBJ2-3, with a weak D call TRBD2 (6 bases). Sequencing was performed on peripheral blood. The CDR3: CASSPGVLVADTQYF. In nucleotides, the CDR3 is TGTGCCAGCAGCCCGGGGGTCCTAGTGGCAGATACGCAGTATTTT. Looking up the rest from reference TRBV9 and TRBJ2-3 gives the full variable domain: DSGVTQTPKHLITATGQRVTLRCSPRSGDLSVYWYQQSLDQGLQFLIQYYNGEERAKGNILERFSAQQFPDLHSELNLSSLELGDSALYFCASSPGVLVADTQYFGPGTRLTVL.